A selection of T cell receptor beta chains follows, all from one sample in a study of T cells in Graves' hyperthyroidism and ophthalmopathy. TCRdb re-called the multiplex PCR reads through MiXCR, storing one row per CDR3 protein. The data hold 450,000 to 700,000 distinct CDR3 sequences, with around 45% observed a single time. The specimen was peripheral blood or thyroid tissue (not recorded which). The receptors originated from a woman aged 18-29 years with Graves' hyperthyroidism. CDR3s include the opening cysteine and the closing phenylalanine or tryptophan. Each record gives: D gene, J gene, V gene, clone size, CDR3 DNA, CDR3 protein. The D gene is left open where the match is weak. Clone size is shown for a subset of rows, as once, few, many or a class of expanded clone.

d_gene: .
j_gene: TRBJ2-7
v_gene: TRBV7-2
abundance: many
CDR3nt: TGTGCCAGCAGCGAGGGACGGAGATCCTACGAGCAGTACTTC
CDR3aa: CASSEGRRSYEQYF

d_gene: .
j_gene: TRBJ1-4
v_gene: TRBV25-1
abundance: .
CDR3nt: TGTGCCAGCAGCGTTGAGTACGGGCGACCCGAAAAACTGTTTTTT
CDR3aa: CASSVEYGRPEKLFF

d_gene: .
j_gene: TRBJ2-7
v_gene: TRBV7-2
abundance: .
CDR3nt: TGTGCCAGCAGTTCCTCACCGACGACAGTAAGTTCCTACGAGCAGTACTTC
CDR3aa: CASSSSPTTVSSYEQYF

d_gene: TRBD2
j_gene: TRBJ2-5
v_gene: TRBV20-1
abundance: .
CDR3nt: TGCAGTGCTAGAGATCTTCGGGAGGGCCGGGGGGAACGATTGGCCCAGTACTTC
CDR3aa: CSARDLREGRGERLAQYF

d_gene: TRBD2
j_gene: TRBJ2-7
v_gene: TRBV7-2
abundance: many
CDR3nt: TGTGCCAGCAGCTCGCAGCGGGACTACGAGCAGTACTTC
CDR3aa: CASSSQRDYEQYF

d_gene: TRBD1
j_gene: TRBJ1-2
v_gene: TRBV25-1
abundance: .
CDR3nt: TGTGCACAACAGGGGGCGGCTGGCTACACCTTC
CDR3aa: CAQQGAAGYTF

d_gene: .
j_gene: TRBJ1-2
v_gene: TRBV7-2
abundance: many
CDR3nt: TGTGCCAGCAGCTCTAGAGCCGGCTATGGCTACACCTTC
CDR3aa: CASSSRAGYGYTF

d_gene: .
j_gene: TRBJ1-1
v_gene: TRBV7-9
abundance: many
CDR3nt: TGTGCCAACGAAAAAAGAAACGCTGAAGCTTTCTTT
CDR3aa: CANEKRNAEAFF

d_gene: .
j_gene: TRBJ2-5
v_gene: TRBV7-6
abundance: many
CDR3nt: TGTGCCAGCAGCTTAGCCGCGGGTGGGGAGACCCAGTACTTC
CDR3aa: CASSLAAGGETQYF

d_gene: .
j_gene: TRBJ2-3
v_gene: TRBV15
abundance: many
CDR3nt: TGTGCCACCAAGCTGGAGCGGAGCACAGATACGCAGTATTTT
CDR3aa: CATKLERSTDTQYF

d_gene: .
j_gene: TRBJ1-6
v_gene: TRBV7-6
abundance: .
CDR3nt: TGTGCCAGCAGCTTGATCAACCAGAATTCACCCCTCCACTTT
CDR3aa: CASSLINQNSPLHF

d_gene: .
j_gene: TRBJ1-2
v_gene: TRBV6-5
abundance: many
CDR3nt: TGTGCCAGCAGTTATCGGACAACTGGTGGCTACACCTTC
CDR3aa: CASSYRTTGGYTF

d_gene: .
j_gene: TRBJ1-2
v_gene: TRBV10-3
abundance: once
CDR3nt: TGTGCCATCAGTGAAAGGACAGAAGTCTATGGCTACACCTTC
CDR3aa: CAISERTEVYGYTF

d_gene: TRBD1
j_gene: TRBJ2-7
v_gene: TRBV5-1
abundance: .
CDR3nt: TGCGCCAGCAGGGACAGGGGAATCGACGAGCAGTACTTC
CDR3aa: CASRDRGIDEQYF

d_gene: .
j_gene: TRBJ1-2
v_gene: TRBV6-5
abundance: many
CDR3nt: TGTGCCAGCAGTGTCGAACAGTCCTATGGCTACACCTTC
CDR3aa: CASSVEQSYGYTF

d_gene: TRBD1
j_gene: TRBJ2-4
v_gene: TRBV7-2
abundance: .
CDR3nt: TGTGCCAGCAGCTTATTGGGGACAGGGAGAGGCAAAAACATTCAGTACTTC
CDR3aa: CASSLLGTGRGKNIQYF

d_gene: TRBD1
j_gene: TRBJ1-4
v_gene: TRBV20-1
abundance: .
CDR3nt: TGCAGTGCTAGACAAAACAGGGGTCGAGAAAAACTGTTTTTT
CDR3aa: CSARQNRGREKLFF

d_gene: .
j_gene: TRBJ2-3
v_gene: TRBV2
abundance: few
CDR3nt: TGTGCCAGCAGTGAGGATGGCGTTAGCACAGATACGCAGTATTTT
CDR3aa: CASSEDGVSTDTQYF

d_gene: .
j_gene: TRBJ1-2
v_gene: TRBV9
abundance: many
CDR3nt: TGTGCCAGCAGCGTCGACAGCTATGGCTACACCTTC
CDR3aa: CASSVDSYGYTF

d_gene: TRBD2
j_gene: TRBJ2-3
v_gene: TRBV19
abundance: .
CDR3nt: TGTGCCAGTAGTAATAGCGGGAGGACAGATACGCAGTATTTT
CDR3aa: CASSNSGRTDTQYF

d_gene: .
j_gene: TRBJ2-5
v_gene: TRBV19
abundance: many
CDR3nt: TGTGCCAGTAGCACCGACACCGCCTCCCAGACCCAGTACTTC
CDR3aa: CASSTDTASQTQYF

d_gene: .
j_gene: TRBJ1-1
v_gene: TRBV6-5
abundance: many
CDR3nt: TGTGCCAGCAGCCCGCCCGCTGCCACCTTTACTGAAGCTTTCTTT
CDR3aa: CASSPPAATFTEAFF

d_gene: TRBD1
j_gene: TRBJ2-7
v_gene: TRBV19
abundance: many
CDR3nt: TGTGCCAGTAGTATAGGGCAGGGGGCGCGTCCAGACGAGCAGTACTTC
CDR3aa: CASSIGQGARPDEQYF

d_gene: TRBD1
j_gene: TRBJ1-2
v_gene: TRBV15
abundance: many
CDR3nt: TGTGCCACCAGTAAACAGGGGAACTATGGCTACACCTTC
CDR3aa: CATSKQGNYGYTF

d_gene: TRBD1
j_gene: TRBJ1-5
v_gene: TRBV19
abundance: .
CDR3nt: TGTGCCAGCATTCCGGGACAGGGCAATCAGCCCCAGCATTTT
CDR3aa: CASIPGQGNQPQHF

d_gene: TRBD1
j_gene: TRBJ1-1
v_gene: TRBV9
abundance: once
CDR3nt: TGTGCCAGCAGCTCCCGGGACAGGGCCAACACTGAAGCTTTCTTT
CDR3aa: CASSSRDRANTEAFF

d_gene: .
j_gene: TRBJ1-1
v_gene: TRBV13
abundance: .
CDR3nt: TGTGCCAGCAGCGTAGGACTAGCGGGTGGGGATGAAGCTTTCTTT
CDR3aa: CASSVGLAGGDEAFF

d_gene: .
j_gene: TRBJ1-2
v_gene: TRBV30
abundance: few
CDR3nt: TGTGCCTGGAGTGGGACGGTGGCTTCTGGCTACACCTTC
CDR3aa: CAWSGTVASGYTF

d_gene: .
j_gene: TRBJ2-1
v_gene: TRBV25-1
abundance: .
CDR3nt: TGTGCCAGCAGTGAATGGTCGGGGCAAAAGAAGCAGTTCTTC
CDR3aa: CASSEWSGQKKQFF

d_gene: .
j_gene: TRBJ2-7
v_gene: TRBV6-5
abundance: many
CDR3nt: TGTGCCAGCAGTTACCAAGGGGGGGTTACCGAGCAGTACTTC
CDR3aa: CASSYQGGVTEQYF

d_gene: .
j_gene: TRBJ2-1
v_gene: TRBV12-3/TRBV12-4
abundance: .
CDR3nt: TGTGCCAGCAGACCTAGGGGGGATGAGCAGTTCTTC
CDR3aa: CASRPRGDEQFF

d_gene: .
j_gene: TRBJ1-2
v_gene: TRBV5-1
abundance: many
CDR3nt: TGCGCCAGCAGCTTGGAACAAGGGATATTCTATGGCTACACCTTC
CDR3aa: CASSLEQGIFYGYTF

d_gene: .
j_gene: TRBJ2-7
v_gene: TRBV2
abundance: .
CDR3nt: TGTGCCAGCAGTGATGGGTCCCACGAGCAGTACTTC
CDR3aa: CASSDGSHEQYF

d_gene: .
j_gene: TRBJ2-6
v_gene: TRBV20-1
abundance: .
CDR3nt: TGCAGTGCTAGTTCTCCTGTGGCCAACGTCCTGACTTTC
CDR3aa: CSASSPVANVLTF

d_gene: TRBD2
j_gene: TRBJ2-7
v_gene: TRBV12-3/TRBV12-4
abundance: once
CDR3nt: TGTGCCAGCAGTGGACTAGCGGGAGGGCCCGGGGAGCAGTACTTC
CDR3aa: CASSGLAGGPGEQYF

d_gene: .
j_gene: TRBJ2-7
v_gene: TRBV7-2
abundance: few
CDR3nt: TGTGCCAGCAGCCCCCCCGGGGGCGGGGATGAGCAGTACTTC
CDR3aa: CASSPPGGGDEQYF